One and the same sample provided the 32 T cell receptor beta chains below, sequenced in a study of cytomegalovirus exposure and HLA in healthy donors. The primer mix had 60 Vbeta and 13 Jbeta primers. Sequencing was performed with immunoSEQ multiplex PCR; in TCRdb, only in-frame clones are kept and a portion is missing. The table records about 190,000 clones, about four fifths of them present only once. The material sequenced was PBMCs. The receptors here all came from a woman aged 45 to 65 in good health and CMV-seropositive.

V and J are TRBV7-2 and TRBJ1-4, with D unclear. Per the germline V gene, CDR1 is SGHTA and CDR2 is FQGNSA. The CDR3 runs to 14 residues. The V end lost 3 bases, the J end lost 10 bases, and 15 bases lay between the germline ends. CDR3 nucleotides: TGTGCCAGCAGCTTCGGGGAGGGCTCGGGAAAACTGTTTTTT. This codes for CASSFGEGSGKLFF. Combining the CDR3 with reference TRBV7-2 and TRBJ1-4 gives the whole variable domain GAGVSQSPSNKVTEKGKDVELRCDPISGHTALYWYRQSLGQGLEFLIYFQGNSAPDKSGLPSDRFSAERTGGSVSTLTIQRTQQEDSAVYLCASSFGEGSGKLFFGSGTQLSVL.

The rearrangement joins TRBV28 to TRBJ2-3, with D tentatively TRBD2 (7 bases). CDR1 is MDHEN and CDR2 is SYDVKM in the germline V gene. V lost 5 bases and J lost 7, with 13 bases in between. The CDR3 consists of 13 residues. The CDR3 region is CASSVQGGNTQYF. For the CDR3, the DNA is TGTGCCAGCAGTGTACAGGGAGGGAATACGCAGTATTTT.

This chain connects TRBV6-5 to TRBJ2-7; 8 bases map to TRBD2. V shed 6 bases and J 6 bases; nucleotides not matched to a gene: 13. The CDR3 runs 15 residues. Germline loops: CDR1 MNHEY, CDR2 SVGAGI. The CDR3 region is CASSRGGAFAVEQYF. CDR3 sequence (DNA): TGTGCCAGCAGCCGGGGGGGGGCTTTCGCCGTCGAGCAGTACTTC.

The chain combines TRBV7-3 with TRBJ1-2; TRBD1 matches 10 bases. CDR3 size: 14 residues. Germline trimming cut 4 bases from V and 4 bases from J; bases unmatched to any gene: 3. The germline V gene has CDR1 SGHTA and CDR2 FQGTGA. CDR3 protein: CASSSTGGSYGYTF. For the CDR3, the DNA is TGTGCCAGCAGCTCGACAGGGGGCAGCTATGGCTACACCTTC.

The chain joins TRBV11-2 to TRBJ2-7; a weak D match, TRBD1 (6 bases). Trimming stripped 4 bases from V and 3 bases from J, with 10 bases between. CDR1 and CDR2 from the germline V gene are SGHAT and FQNNGV. CDR3 length equals 13 residues. In DNA, the CDR3 is TGTGCCAGCAGCTCACCGGACAGCTACGAGCAGTACTTC. Residues: CASSSPDSYEQYF.

The V call is TRBV7-2, the J call TRBJ2-1, with D maybe TRBD2 (5 bases). The CDR3 extends over 15 amino acids. V lost 0 bases to trimming and J lost 0 bases, with 6 bases between them. Germline-derived CDR1 and CDR2 are SGHTA and FQGNSA. The CDR3 spells CASSLAGSSYNEQFF. CDR3 DNA: TGTGCCAGCAGCTTAGCGGGGAGCTCCTACAATGAGCAGTTCTTC.

The chain carries TRBV6-6 and TRBJ2-3; possibly TRBD2 for D (7 bases). This CDR3 region has 15 residues. CDR1 is MNHNY and CDR2 is SVGAGI in the germline V gene (reference sequence). V lost 5 bases, J lost 1 base, and 13 bases lay in between. The CDR3 loop reads CASSQSGGGTDTQYF. The DNA for the CDR3 is TGTGCCAGCAGTCAGTCGGGGGGCGGCACAGATACGCAGTATTTT.

The chain employs TRBV2 and TRBJ2-1; 11 bases agree with TRBD2. The CDR3 has 14 amino acids. Germline CDR1 reads SNHLY; CDR2 reads FYNNEI. V shed 6 bases and J 13 bases; nucleotides not matched to a gene: 11. CDR3 DNA sequence: TGTGCCAGCAGGGTGGCTAGCGGGGGGCCTTACCAGTTCTTC. Translated, it gives CASRVASGGPYQFF. The full variable domain, in which reference TRBV2 and TRBJ2-1 provide the parts outside the CDR3, is EPEVTQTPSHQVTQMGQEVILRCVPISNHLYFYWYRQILGQKVEFLVSFYNNEISEKSEIFDDQFSVERPDGSNFTLKIRSTKLEDSAMYFCASRVASGGPYQFFGPGTRLTVL.

V and J are TRBV5-1 and TRBJ2-1; D is perhaps TRBD2 (7 bases). The length of the CDR3 is 17 residues. The V gene's germline CDR1 is SGHRS and CDR2 YFSETQ. Trimming left V 0 bases short and J 2 bases short, with 15 bases between. CDR3 amino acids: CASSLGIGGATYNEQFF. CDR3 nucleotide sequence: TGCGCCAGCAGCTTGGGCATAGGGGGGGCCACCTACAATGAGCAGTTCTTC.

V gene TRBV14 combines with J gene TRBJ2-1, with TRBD2 identical over 15 bases. The germline CDR1 and CDR2 sequences are SGHDN and FVKESK. This CDR3 region has 14 residues. V gave up 4 bases and J gave up 15 bases; unmatched junction bases: 7. The CDR3 nucleotides read TGTGCCAGCAGCCCCCGGACTAGCGGGGGGGCTAGGTTCTTC. Translation gives CASSPRTSGGARFF. Variable domain in full (rest from reference TRBV14 and TRBJ2-1): EAGVTQFPSHSVIEKGQTVTLRCDPISGHDNLYWYRRVMGKEIKFLLHFVKESKQDESGMPNNRFLAERTGGTYSTLKVQPAELEDSGVYFCASSPRTSGGARFFGPGTRLTVL.

The rearrangement joins TRBV7-2 to TRBJ2-3, with 9 positions matching TRBD2. The CDR3 covers 15 residues. Germline V gene sequence: CDR1 SGHTA, CDR2 FQGNSA. The trim removed 8 bases at V and 1 base at J, leaving 7 bases unmatched. CDR3 nucleotide sequence: TGTGCCAGCTCCAGCGGGGGGCCTCGCACAGATACGCAGTATTTT. Translation gives CASSSGGPRTDTQYF.

The genes are TRBV6-5 and TRBJ1-1, with D maybe TRBD1 (5 bases). CDR1 and CDR2 (germline): MNHEY, SVGAGI. The V and J ends lost 5 bases and 1 base respectively, with 8 bases between them. This CDR3 is built from 13 residues. CDR3 coding DNA: TGTGCCAGCAGTGGGGGGGGGAACACTGAAGCTTTCTTT. It encodes CASSGGGNTEAFF.

V is TRBV5-1 and J is TRBJ1-4, with no clear D. The V end lost 4 bases, the J end lost 7 bases, and 17 bases lay between the germline ends. Germline CDR1 and CDR2: SGHRS and YFSETQ. CDR3 length equals 15 residues. In DNA, the CDR3 is TGCGCCAGCAGCCGAGGTGGCGAGGTTGGTGAAAAACTGTTTTTT. The encoded protein is CASSRGGEVGEKLFF. Together with reference TRBV5-1 and TRBJ1-4, the CDR3 gives the full variable domain: KAGVTQTPRYLIKTRGQQVTLSCSPISGHRSVSWYQQTPGQGLQFLFEYFSETQRNKGNFPGRFSGRQFSNSRSEMNVSTLELGDSALYLCASSRGGEVGEKLFFGSGTQLSVL.

The V and J genes are TRBV7-2 and TRBJ1-2; TRBD1 agrees at 9 bases. The CDR3 totals 18 residues. The trim removed 4 bases at V and 4 bases at J, leaving 16 bases unmatched. Germline loops: CDR1 SGHTA, CDR2 FQGNSA. Here the CDR3 DNA reads TGTGCCAGCAGCTCTCTCGGGACAGGGACCGTTCCGACCTATGGCTACACCTTC. It codes for CASSSLGTGTVPTYGYTF.

V is TRBV2 and J is TRBJ2-7; TRBD2 is a possible D gene (5 bases). CDR1 and CDR2 (germline): SNHLY, FYNNEI. Trimming left V 4 bases short and J 2 bases short, with 9 bases between. The CDR3 is 13 amino acids. CDR3 protein: CASSGGLTYEQYF. The CDR3 nucleotides read TGTGCCAGCAGTGGTGGACTGACCTACGAGCAGTACTTC. Variable domain in full (rest from reference TRBV2 and TRBJ2-7): EPEVTQTPSHQVTQMGQEVILRCVPISNHLYFYWYRQILGQKVEFLVSFYNNEISEKSEIFDDQFSVERPDGSNFTLKIRSTKLEDSAMYFCASSGGLTYEQYFGPGTRLTVT.

The rearrangement uses TRBV4-1 and TRBJ2-5; TRBD1 is a possible D gene (6 bases). CDR1 and CDR2 (germline): MGHRA, YSYEKL. V was clipped by 4 bases and J by 5 bases, with 17 bases between them. The length of the CDR3 is 15 residues. The CDR3 sequence is CASSRSQGLGETQYF. Written as DNA, the CDR3 is TGCGCCAGCAGCCGATCACAGGGTCTTGGGGAGACCCAGTACTTC.

This chain links TRBV7-3 with TRBJ1-1; tentatively, D is TRBD1 (5 bases). This CDR3 contains 16 residues. With 3 bases removed from V and 10 bases from J, the gap between germline ends came to 24 bases. Per the germline V gene, CDR1 is SGHTA and CDR2 is FQGTGA. The CDR3 sequence is CASSFEPLGGRSSAFF. The CDR3 DNA follows: TGTGCCAGCAGCTTTGAGCCCCTGGGGGGAAGGTCTTCAGCTTTCTTT.

The chain recombines TRBV6-1 with TRBJ1-3, with D tentatively TRBD1 (6 bases). Trimming cost V 3 bases and J 4 bases, with 16 bases left between them. Germline CDR1 MNHNS, CDR2 SASEGT. The CDR3 extends over 16 amino acids. The CDR3 region has the DNA TGTGCCAGCAGTGATGCGGGGGGGGCGCGGGGAAACACCATATATTTT. Amino acid sequence: CASSDAGGARGNTIYF.

This clone was seen a few times. This rearrangement joins TRBV6-6 to TRBJ2-2; 7 bases fit TRBD1. Trimming cost V 6 bases and J 6 bases; bases outside gene matches: 7. The CDR3 is made up of 14 amino acids. Germline loops: CDR1 MNHNY, CDR2 SVGAGI (reference sequence). The CDR3 nucleotides are TGTGCCAGCAGGAGAGAGGGGGCATCCGGGGAGCTGTTTTTT. Amino acids: CASRREGASGELFF.

The V and J genes are TRBV2 and TRBJ1-3; D uncertain. Trimming left V 1 base short and J 14 bases short, with 9 bases between. Germline-derived CDR1 and CDR2 are SNHLY and FYNNEI. This CDR3 contains 11 residues. CDR3 coding DNA: TGTGCCAGCAGTGAAGGGGCTGCACTATATTTT. Protein sequence: CASSEGAALYF.

This clone was detected only a few times. The chain couples TRBV5-4 to TRBJ1-6; TRBD1 agrees at 7 bases. The CDR3 sequence is 16 residues long. CDR1 and CDR2 (germline): SGHNT, YYREEE (reference sequence). V lost 5 bases, J lost 9 bases, and 14 bases stayed unmatched. CDR3 sequence (DNA): TGTGCCAGCAGATCCACAGGGGCGCGTTTGGGTTCACCCCTCCACTTT. It encodes CASRSTGARLGSPLHF.

This chain uses TRBV28 with TRBJ1-4; 7 bases match TRBD1. The V gene's germline CDR1 is MDHEN and CDR2 SYDVKM. The CDR3 length is 14 residues. The CDR3 nucleotides are TGTGTCGTGGGAAAAGGGGGCTTGGGTGAAAAACTGTTTTTT. Protein product: CVVGKGGLGEKLFF.

The chain combines TRBV10-3 with TRBJ1-5; D call uncertain. Germline CDR1 ENHRY, CDR2 SYGVKD. The CDR3 contains 14 residues. V lost 0 bases and J lost 4, with 7 bases in between. The CDR3 here is CAISESRGNQPQHF. CDR3 bases: TGTGCCATCAGTGAGTCGAGAGGGAATCAGCCCCAGCATTTT.

The genes are TRBV10-3 and TRBJ2-3, with 12 bases aligning to TRBD2. J gave up 3 bases and V 10 bases, and 14 bases lay outside the gene matches. The length of the CDR3 is 17 residues. The germline CDR1 and CDR2 sequences are ENHRY and SYGVKD. The CDR3 DNA reads TGTGCCACCAGCCCCCGGACTAGCGGGGCTGGGACAGATACGCAGTATTTT. As protein: CATSPRTSGAGTDTQYF.

The chain joins TRBV18 to TRBJ2-1; 7 bases fit TRBD1. Losses at the gene ends were 0 bases for V and 4 bases for J; bases not matched to a gene: 9. There are 17 residues in the CDR3. Germline lookup yields CDR1 KGHSH and CDR2 LQKENI. The CDR3 protein is CASSPPIEQGSYNEQFF. In DNA, the CDR3 is TGTGCCAGCTCACCACCGATCGAACAGGGGTCTTACAATGAGCAGTTCTTC.

The chain employs TRBV19 and TRBJ2-1; 8 nucleotides align to TRBD2. Trimming took 2 bases from V and 5 from J; bases not matched to a gene: 5. The length of the CDR3 is 15 residues. CDR1 and CDR2 from the germline V gene are LNHDA and SQIVND (reference sequence). DNA of the CDR3: TGTGCCAGTAGTATAATAGCGGGGCCGAACAATGAGCAGTTCTTC. As protein: CASSIIAGPNNEQFF.

The genes are TRBV10-2 and TRBJ2-1; possible D gene TRBD2, 5 bases. Trimming removed 3 bases from V and 13 bases from J, with 13 bases in between. In germline, CDR1 is WSHSY, CDR2 SAAADI. The CDR3 has 12 residues. The CDR3 DNA follows: TGCGCCAGCAGTGACGCACTAGTATTCCAGTTCTTC. Translation: CASSDALVFQFF.

This chain joins TRBV6-1 and TRBJ2-4; perhaps TRBD1 as D (6 bases). CDR3 length equals 15 residues. Trimming took off 1 base at V and 0 bases at J, with 7 bases between the two ends. Germline V gene sequence: CDR1 MNHNS, CDR2 SASEGT. Here the CDR3 reads CASSEVGAAKNIQYF. The CDR3, as DNA: TGTGCCAGCAGTGAAGTGGGGGCAGCCAAAAACATTCAGTACTTC.

This chain links TRBV5-6 with TRBJ2-2; 9 bases are shared with TRBD1. The trim removed 2 bases at V and 5 bases at J, leaving 4 bases unmatched. Germline assignment: CDR1 SGHDT and CDR2 YYEEEE. This CDR3 spans 15 amino acids. The DNA for the CDR3 is TGTGCCAGCAGCTTCGGGACAGGGAGTACCGGGGAGCTGTTTTTT. Residues: CASSFGTGSTGELFF. Together with reference TRBV5-6 and TRBJ2-2, the CDR3 gives the full variable domain: DAGVTQSPTHLIKTRGQQVTLRCSPKSGHDTVSWYQQALGQGPQFIFQYYEEEERQRGNFPDRFSGHQFPNYSSELNVNALLLGDSALYLCASSFGTGSTGELFFGEGSRLTVL.

In the case of this clone: Compared with germline, one end of the junction differs, possibly owing to a read error. CDR3 in amino acids: CASSFAGTGFEKLFF. In DNA, the CDR3 is TGTGCCAGCAGCTTTGCCGGGACAGGGTTTGAAAAACTGTTTTTT. This chain uses TRBV5-1 with TRBJ1-4, with 9 bases aligning to TRBD1. This CDR3 comprises 15 residues. The germline gives CDR1 SGHRS, CDR2 YFSETQ.

The gene calls are TRBV5-4 and TRBJ1-4; 11 nucleotides align to TRBD1. Germline CDR1 is SGHNT and CDR2 is YYREEE (reference sequence). The trim removed 2 bases at V and 16 bases at J, leaving 10 bases unmatched. CDR3 length: 14 amino acids. The CDR3 DNA reads TGTGCCAGCAGCTTCCCGGGACAGGGGGAGATTCCGTTTTTT. Protein product: CASSFPGQGEIPFF.

CDR3 nucleotide sequence: TGTGCCAGCAGCAGGGACAGGTTGTTTGGAAAACTGTTTTTT. Translation gives CASSRDRLFGKLFF. This chain joins TRBV11-1 and TRBJ1-4, with TRBD1 matching over 8 bases. The V and J ends lost 5 bases and 10 bases, in that order; junction bases with no gene match: 9. CDR3 length: 14 amino acids. Germline V gives CDR1 SGHAT, CDR2 FQDESV (reference sequence).